These 9 T cell receptor beta chains came from one sample sequenced in a study of CD8 T cells in Susac syndrome. The RNA input was about 0.5 to 1 ug, and it was reverse transcribed with random hexamers. TCRdb ran MiXCR on the immunoSEQ multiplex PCR reads and lists one entry per CDR3 protein. In the table there are around 170,000 distinct CDR3 sequences, more than 90% of which are singletons. Material for sequencing was CD4+ T cells from PBMCs. The receptor set was obtained from a human donor with Susac syndrome.

This chain uses TRBV6-5 with TRBJ1-4; tentative D call: TRBD1 (5 bases). CDR3 length: 17 amino acids. V dropped 0 bases and J dropped 8 bases, with 19 bases sitting between them. Germline V gene sequence: CDR1 MNHEY, CDR2 SVGAGI. CDR3 sequence: CASSYSRTGGRREKLFF. CDR3 nucleotides: TGTGCCAGCAGTTACTCCCGCACGGGGGGTAGGAGAGAAAAACTGTTTTTT.

The chain has TRBV27 and TRBJ2-3; D not certain. The CDR3 has 15 residues. With 2 bases removed from V and 4 bases from J, the gap between germline ends came to 13 bases. Looked up from germline, CDR1 is MNHEY and CDR2 is SMNVEV (reference sequence). In DNA, the CDR3 is TGTGCCAGCAGTTTAGGCTTGACGGGCGCAGATACGCAGTATTTT. This encodes CASSLGLTGADTQYF.

The J gene is TRBJ1-2, the V gene TRBV12-3 or TRBV12-4, with D possibly being TRBD1 (5 bases). The CDR3 sequence is 13 residues long. The ends were cut back, 5 bases at V and 7 bases at J, with 14 bases in the middle. CDR3 amino acids: CASSPIGVGGYTF. In DNA, the CDR3 is TGTGCCAGCAGTCCAATAGGGGTCGGTGGCTACACCTTC.

The chain has TRBV4-2 and TRBJ1-1; D gene unclear. V was clipped by 0 bases and J by 1 base, with 6 bases between them. Germline V gives CDR1 LGHNA, CDR2 YNFKEQ. The CDR3 totals 14 residues. The CDR3 bases are TGTGCCAGCAGCCAAGATGCAGCGAACACTGAAGCTTTCTTT. Its translation is CASSQDAANTEAFF.

This clonotype was picked up a small number of times. The chain carries TRBV4-1 and TRBJ2-3, with 11 bases identical to TRBD2. The V segment lost 4 bases and the J segment 2 bases; nucleotides outside the gene matches: 2. The CDR3 runs to 15 residues. The germline CDR1 and CDR2 sequences are MGHRA and YSYEKL. The CDR3 DNA follows: TGCGCCAGCAGCCTGGGACTAGCGGCCACAGATACGCAGTATTTT. It translates to CASSLGLAATDTQYF.

This chain connects TRBV6-1 to TRBJ1-2; D possibly corresponds to TRBD1 (5 bases). Trimming shortened V by 4 bases and J by 8 bases, and 23 bases separated the two germline ends. The germline gives CDR1 MNHNS, CDR2 SASEGT. CDR3 length: 16 amino acids. The CDR3 DNA is TGTGCCAGCAGTGGAATGCGTCACAGGTCGGCGGAAGGCTACACCTTC. Translating gives CASSGMRHRSAEGYTF.

The V and J genes are TRBV3-1 and TRBJ2-3; 7 bases map to TRBD1. The CDR3 contains 19 residues. V dropped 2 bases and J dropped 4; count of bases not matched to a gene: 18. Per germline, CDR1 LGHDT and CDR2 YNNKEL (reference sequence). The CDR3 nucleotides are TGTGCCAGCAGCCAAAAAAAGACAGGGCTCCCGGGCCTCGCAGATACGCAGTATTTT. Its protein is CASSQKKTGLPGLADTQYF.

The chain recombines TRBV20-1 with TRBJ2-2, with TRBD2 matching over 10 bases. Germline V lookup: CDR1 DFQATT, CDR2 SNEGSKA (reference sequence). Unmatched junction bases numbered 4, after V lost 6 bases and J lost 3 bases. The CDR3 totals 14 residues. The CDR3 DNA follows: TGCAGTGCCCATAGCGGGGGGTACACCGGGGAGCTGTTTTTT. Its protein is CSAHSGGYTGELFF.

The chain recombines TRBV2 with TRBJ1-1; 7 positions agree with TRBD1. CDR1 and CDR2 (germline): SNHLY, FYNNEI. The CDR3 runs 14 residues. V trimming: 5 bases; J trimming: 1 base; junction bases outside the gene matches: 4. CDR3 protein: CASSRDRPNTEAFF. In nucleotides, the CDR3 is TGTGCCAGCAGTCGGGACAGACCGAACACTGAAGCTTTCTTT.